This is a list of T cell receptor beta chains from one sample in a study of PD-1 blockade in classical Hodgkin lymphoma. Assay: immunoSEQ multiplex PCR; the TCRdb copy retains only in-frame clones and omits some. The sample consists of roughly 15,000 clones, 65% of them appearing once. The source material was peripheral blood mononuclear cells (PBMCs), sampled before the second cycle of nivolumab. These receptors all stem from a human donor with classical Hodgkin lymphoma. The conserved cysteine and the conserved F or W are not part of the CDR3 here. Clone size is stated in some rows and not others, as once, few, many or a class when expanded.

size	J	V	CDR3
few	TRBJ1-2	TRBV2	ASSGDRGDYGYT
few	TRBJ1-1	TRBV12-5	ASGLGTEAF
NA	TRBJ1-6	TRBV5-1	ASSWDSGQGNSPLH
NA	TRBJ2-1	TRBV4-1	ASSQEPLAGANEQF
NA	TRBJ2-1	TRBV5-6	ASSWWTSGLSYNEQF
NA	TRBJ1-1	TRBV5-1	ASSLPGSGGMNTEAF
NA	TRBJ1-1	TRBV6-6	ASRNRTVMNTEAF
NA	TRBJ2-5	TRBV7-6	ASSLAVSGSRETQY
NA	TRBJ1-5	TRBV15	ATSTLVDQPQH
NA	TRBJ2-5	TRBV10-3	AIIHRGGARTQY
NA	TRBJ2-1	TRBV4-1	ASSPPGRHDEQF
medium-sized	TRBJ2-7	TRBV6-1	ASSAEISGRVDEQY
medium-sized	TRBJ2-7	TRBV27	ASSLGGPAYEQY
few	TRBJ2-6	TRBV5-5	ASSPGQGGSGANVLT
NA	TRBJ2-1	TRBV7-3	ASSLNRDIGNEQF
NA	TRBJ2-7	TRBV7-8	ASSLAGASRYEQY
medium-sized	TRBJ2-2	TRBV27	ASSLSSPGELF
NA	TRBJ2-3	TRBV14	ASSQGASGKRSGTDTQY
medium-sized	TRBJ2-3	TRBV5-5	ASSPGLAGVSVDTQY
NA	TRBJ2-7	TRBV29-1	SVFQGVYSYEQY
few	TRBJ2-1	TRBV27	ASSQGGAPTNEQF
NA	TRBJ1-1	TRBV15	ATVGQANTEAF
NA	TRBJ1-1	TRBV15	ATSREGGEGPTEAF
NA	TRBJ2-7	TRBV11-2	ASSSGQGPYEQY
NA	TRBJ2-3	TRBV9	ASSVGMAGVADTQY
few	TRBJ1-5	TRBV6-6	ASSYSKTGVNQPQH
NA	TRBJ1-4	TRBV2	ASSLINEKLF
NA	TRBJ2-7	TRBV6-6	ASSYSRDSYEQY
NA	TRBJ2-1	TRBV11-3	ASTPPGTLTCVSSYNEQF
NA	TRBJ2-2	TRBV7-6	ASSQRTSGRTGELF
few	TRBJ1-1	TRBV5-1	ASSGIGDTEAF
few	TRBJ2-6	TRBV7-3	ASSFSHKPSGANVLT
NA	TRBJ2-5	TRBV14	ASSQVETQY
once	NA	TRBV29-1	SVERGSYEQY
NA	TRBJ1-4	TRBV5-1	ASSSSPGAYRNEKLF
NA	TRBJ2-1	TRBV7-9	ASSLAVAGGVGNEQF
NA	TRBJ2-7	TRBV6-1	ASSERAGSYEQY
once	TRBJ2-7	TRBV11-3	ASSLSSGREYEQY
NA	TRBJ1-2	TRBV27	ASSPTLVRDRGNEAYGYT
NA	TRBJ2-5	TRBV5-1	ASSHKGLAEETQY
NA	TRBJ2-1	TRBV7-9	ASSLAGTSGRKQF
NA	TRBJ2-7	TRBV23-1	ASRQPSDYQRELYEQY
NA	TRBJ1-5	TRBV15	ATSRDVNQPQH
NA	TRBJ2-1	TRBV7-9	AGSLVGSGRNEQF
NA	TRBJ2-7	TRBV18	ASSPTLGEQY
NA	NA	TRBV7-3	ASSPGIGEGYEQY
medium-sized	TRBJ2-7	TRBV28	ASSFGVRTSTYEQY
few	TRBJ2-7	TRBV29-1	SVVSGSSYEQY
NA	TRBJ2-3	TRBV6-5	ASSEPGTDTQY
medium-sized	TRBJ1-4	TRBV27	ASSPTDTSRGGEKLF
NA	TRBJ1-4	TRBV16	ASSLTGATNEKLF
few	TRBJ2-3	TRBV27	ASSSRTLSTDTQY